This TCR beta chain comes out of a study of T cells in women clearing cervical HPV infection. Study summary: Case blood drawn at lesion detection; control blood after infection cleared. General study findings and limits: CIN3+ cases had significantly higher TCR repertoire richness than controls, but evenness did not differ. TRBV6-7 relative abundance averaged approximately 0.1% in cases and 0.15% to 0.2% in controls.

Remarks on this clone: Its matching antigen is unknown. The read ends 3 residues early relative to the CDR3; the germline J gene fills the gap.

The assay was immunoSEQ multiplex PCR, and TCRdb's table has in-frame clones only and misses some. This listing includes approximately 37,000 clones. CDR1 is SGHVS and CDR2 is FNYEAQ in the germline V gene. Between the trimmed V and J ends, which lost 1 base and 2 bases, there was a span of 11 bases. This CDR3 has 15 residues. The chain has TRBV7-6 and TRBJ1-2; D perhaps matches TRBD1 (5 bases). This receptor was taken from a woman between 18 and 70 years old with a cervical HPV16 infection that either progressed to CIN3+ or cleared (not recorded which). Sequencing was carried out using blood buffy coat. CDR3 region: CASSLETGPNYGYTF. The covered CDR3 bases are TGTGCCAGCAGCTTAGAAACAGGCCCCAACTATGGC.